This record looks at one TCR beta chain sequence and its context. Its antigen is undetermined. The data were obtained in a study of cytomegalovirus exposure and HLA in healthy donors. Study overall: A later analysis reported the roughly 130 validation repertoires used the same platform as the approximately 660 first-cohort repertoires. Findings and limits, study-wide: Within the 130 or so validation repertoires, first-cohort TCR clusters tended to co-occur, according to a later analysis. Published work reported that the classifier diagnosed cytomegalovirus status with high specificity and sensitivity. Across donors, most TCRs were seen rarely, yet some public ones were widespread.

Germline V gene sequence: CDR1 SGHRS, CDR2 YFSETQ. CDR3 length: 17 residues. The J segment lost 2 bases and the V segment lost 6 bases, leaving 11 bases of the junction unmatched. TCRdb keeps only in-frame clones here, not all; method: immunoSEQ multiplex PCR. The sample shows 250,000 to 350,000 clones, roughly 85% of them seen only once. The origin of this receptor is a woman aged 18-29 years in good health and CMV-seronegative. The sequenced material came from PBMCs. This chain joins TRBV5-1 and TRBJ2-1; 10 bases fit TRBD2. This CDR3 reads CASTLIGLAGAYNEQFF. For the CDR3, the DNA is TGCGCCAGCACCTTAATAGGGCTAGCGGGAGCCTACAATGAGCAGTTCTTC.